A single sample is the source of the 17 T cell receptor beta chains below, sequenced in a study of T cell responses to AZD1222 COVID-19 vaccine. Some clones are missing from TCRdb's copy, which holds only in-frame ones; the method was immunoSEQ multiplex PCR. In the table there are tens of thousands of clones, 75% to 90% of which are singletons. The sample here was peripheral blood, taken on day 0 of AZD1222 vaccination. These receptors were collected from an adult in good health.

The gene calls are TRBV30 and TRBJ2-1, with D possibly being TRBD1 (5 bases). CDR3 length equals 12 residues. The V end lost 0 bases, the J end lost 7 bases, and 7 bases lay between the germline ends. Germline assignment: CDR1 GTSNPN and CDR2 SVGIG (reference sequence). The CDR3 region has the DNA TGTGCCTGGAGTGTAAAGGGGAATGAGCAGTTCTTC. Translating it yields CAWSVKGNEQFF.

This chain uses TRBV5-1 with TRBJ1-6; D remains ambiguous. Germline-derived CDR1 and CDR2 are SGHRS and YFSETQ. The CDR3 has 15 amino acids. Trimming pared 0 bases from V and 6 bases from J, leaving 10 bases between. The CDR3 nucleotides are TGCGCCAGCAGCTTGGAGACGGTGGCTAATTCACCCCTCCACTTT. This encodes CASSLETVANSPLHF.

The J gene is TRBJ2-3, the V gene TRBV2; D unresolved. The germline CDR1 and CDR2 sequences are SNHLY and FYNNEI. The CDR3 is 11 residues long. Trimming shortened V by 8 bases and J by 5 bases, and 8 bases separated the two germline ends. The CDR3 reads CASVERDTQYF. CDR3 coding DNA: TGTGCCAGCGTCGAGCGAGATACGCAGTATTTT.

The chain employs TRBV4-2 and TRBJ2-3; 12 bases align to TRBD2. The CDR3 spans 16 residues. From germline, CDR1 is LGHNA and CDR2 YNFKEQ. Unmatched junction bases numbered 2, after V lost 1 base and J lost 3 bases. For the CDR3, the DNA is TGTGCCAGCAGCCAAGCCCTAGCGGGAGGGACAGATACGCAGTATTTT. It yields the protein CASSQALAGGTDTQYF.

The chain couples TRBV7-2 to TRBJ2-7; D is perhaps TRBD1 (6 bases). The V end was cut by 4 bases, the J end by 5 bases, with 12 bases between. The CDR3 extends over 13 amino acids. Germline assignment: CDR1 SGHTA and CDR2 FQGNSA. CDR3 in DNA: TGTGCCAGCAGCTCGGGACAATTCAACGAGCAGTACTTC. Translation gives CASSSGQFNEQYF. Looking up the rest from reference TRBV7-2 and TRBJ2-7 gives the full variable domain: GAGVSQSPSNKVTEKGKDVELRCDPISGHTALYWYRQSLGQGLEFLIYFQGNSAPDKSGLPSDRFSAERTGGSVSTLTIQRTQQEDSAVYLCASSSGQFNEQYFGPGTRLTVT.

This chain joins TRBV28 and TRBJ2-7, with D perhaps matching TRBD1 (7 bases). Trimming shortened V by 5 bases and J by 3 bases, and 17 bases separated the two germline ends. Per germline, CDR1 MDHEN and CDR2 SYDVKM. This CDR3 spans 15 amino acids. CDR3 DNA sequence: TGTGCCAGCAGTCTGTCGGCAGGGGGGAGCTACGAGCAGTACTTC. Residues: CASSLSAGGSYEQYF.

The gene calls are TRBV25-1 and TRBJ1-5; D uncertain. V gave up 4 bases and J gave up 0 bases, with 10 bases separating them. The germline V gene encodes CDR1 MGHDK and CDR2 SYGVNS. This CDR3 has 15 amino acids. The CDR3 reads CASSGEKGSNQPQHF. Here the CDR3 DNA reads TGTGCCAGCAGTGGGGAGAAGGGTAGCAATCAGCCCCAGCATTTT.

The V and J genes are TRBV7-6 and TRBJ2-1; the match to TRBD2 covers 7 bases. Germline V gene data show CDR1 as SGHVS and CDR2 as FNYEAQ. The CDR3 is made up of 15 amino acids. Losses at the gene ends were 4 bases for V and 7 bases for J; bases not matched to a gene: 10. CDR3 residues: CASSWTSGFLNEQFF. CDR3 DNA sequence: TGTGCCAGCAGCTGGACTAGTGGTTTTTTGAATGAGCAGTTCTTC.

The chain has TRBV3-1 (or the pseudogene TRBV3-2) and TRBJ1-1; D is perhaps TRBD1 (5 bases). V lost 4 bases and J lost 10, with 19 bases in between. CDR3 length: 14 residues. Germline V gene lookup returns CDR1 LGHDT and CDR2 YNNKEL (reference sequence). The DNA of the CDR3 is TGTGCCAGCAGCCGTTTCCGGGACTCCCAGGGAGCTTTCTTT. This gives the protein CASSRFRDSQGAFF.

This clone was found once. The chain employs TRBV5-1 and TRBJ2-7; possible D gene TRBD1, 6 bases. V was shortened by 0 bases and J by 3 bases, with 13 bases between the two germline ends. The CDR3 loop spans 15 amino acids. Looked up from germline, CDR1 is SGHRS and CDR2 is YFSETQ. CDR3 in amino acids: CASSLGGGAFYEQYF. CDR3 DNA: TGCGCCAGCAGCTTGGGTGGGGGCGCGTTCTACGAGCAGTACTTC.

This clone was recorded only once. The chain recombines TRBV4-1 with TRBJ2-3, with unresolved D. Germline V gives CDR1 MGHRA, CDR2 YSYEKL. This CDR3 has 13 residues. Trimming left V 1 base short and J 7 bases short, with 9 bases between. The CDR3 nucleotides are TGCGCCAGCAGCCAAGCCGACCGCAATACGCAGTATTTT. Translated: CASSQADRNTQYF.

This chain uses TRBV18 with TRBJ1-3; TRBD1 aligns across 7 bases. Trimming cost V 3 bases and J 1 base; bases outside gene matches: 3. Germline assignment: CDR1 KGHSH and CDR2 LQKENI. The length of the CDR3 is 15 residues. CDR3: CASSPTGTSGNTIYF. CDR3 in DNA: TGTGCCAGCTCACCGACAGGGACGTCTGGAAACACCATATATTTT.

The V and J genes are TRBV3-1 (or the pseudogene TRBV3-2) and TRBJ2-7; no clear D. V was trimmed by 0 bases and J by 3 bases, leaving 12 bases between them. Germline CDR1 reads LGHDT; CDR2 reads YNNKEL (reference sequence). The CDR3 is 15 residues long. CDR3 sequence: CASSQDYGLSYEQYF. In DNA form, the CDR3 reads TGTGCCAGCAGCCAAGATTACGGGTTGAGCTACGAGCAGTACTTC.

The chain's CDR3 is CASSIPGLWEQYF. CDR3 DNA: TGTGCCAGTAGTATCCCGGGCCTCTGGGAGCAGTACTTC. The rearrangement joins TRBV19 to TRBJ2-7; D not certain. Trimming shortened V by 3 bases and J by 7 bases, and 13 bases separated the two germline ends. Germline CDR1 and CDR2: LNHDA and SQIVND (reference sequence). CDR3 length: 13 residues. The variable domain in full, completed from reference TRBV19 and TRBJ2-7, reads DGGITQSPKYLFRKEGQNVTLSCEQNLNHDAMYWYRQDPGQGLRLIYYSQIVNDFQKGDIAEGYSVSREKKESFPLTVTSAQKNPTAFYLCASSIPGLWEQYFGPGTRLTVT.

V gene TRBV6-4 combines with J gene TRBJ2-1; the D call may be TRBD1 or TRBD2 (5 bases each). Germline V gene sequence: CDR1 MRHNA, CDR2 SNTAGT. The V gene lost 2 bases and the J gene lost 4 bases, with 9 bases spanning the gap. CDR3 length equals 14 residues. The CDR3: CASSDGEGYNEQFF. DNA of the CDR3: TGTGCCAGCAGTGACGGAGAGGGGTACAATGAGCAGTTCTTC.

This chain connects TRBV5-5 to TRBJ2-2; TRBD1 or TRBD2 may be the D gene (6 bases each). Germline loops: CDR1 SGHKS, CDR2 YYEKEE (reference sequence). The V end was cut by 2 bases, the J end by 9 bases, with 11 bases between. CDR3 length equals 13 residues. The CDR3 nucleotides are TGTGCCAGCAGCTTACCGGGGGCGAGGGAGCTGTTTTTT. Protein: CASSLPGARELFF.

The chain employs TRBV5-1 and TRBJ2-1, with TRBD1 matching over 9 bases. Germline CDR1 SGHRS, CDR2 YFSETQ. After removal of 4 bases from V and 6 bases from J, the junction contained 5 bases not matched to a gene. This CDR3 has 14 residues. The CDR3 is CASSAQGASNEQFF. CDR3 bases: TGCGCCAGCAGCGCACAGGGGGCCTCCAATGAGCAGTTCTTC.